Many counts were recorded for the clone carrying this TCR beta chain. No antigen is known for it. TCRdb redid the calling of the reads with MiXCR, one entry per CDR3 protein. The data contain some 920,000 distinct CDR3 sequences, approximately 31% of them singletons. These data are taken from a study of T cell repertoires in cytomegalovirus infection. Study at large: Used in the study were CMV epitopes, some recently identified and HLA-C-restricted, others well-studied and HLA-B-restricted. CMV infection plus the matching HLA type was flagged by public TCR beta signatures. Notes on the study in general: The study found HLA-C-restricted CMV-specific TCR beta clonotypes dominating the ex vivo response.

Deletions cut 1 base from V and 7 bases from J, with 20 bases between. Germline V lookup: CDR1 SGHVS, CDR2 FNYEAQ. The CDR3 extends over 18 amino acids. The sequence derives from a human donor in good health (CMV status not recorded). Some clones in this sample may be carry-over from other donors' samples. The input for sequencing was cultured CD8+ T cells from PBMCs, taken from culture after CMV antigen stimulation. V is TRBV7-6 and J is TRBJ1-6, with a tentative D call TRBD1 (5 bases). The CDR3 region has the DNA TGTGCCAGCAGCTTAGAGTCTTATGGTCCGGGGGGAAATTCACCCCTCCACTTT. Amino acid sequence: CASSLESYGPGGNSPLHF.